This T cell receptor (beta chain) was recorded in a study of tumor and adjacent non-tumor tissue in lung cancer. Study-level background: The cohort had about twelve adenocarcinoma, 2 squamous cell and 1 small cell patients.

TCRbeta libraries were built with three rounds of nested PCR, modified from ARM-PCR. TCRdb re-called the multiplex PCR reads through MiXCR, storing one row per CDR3 protein. This sample yields fewer than 120,000 distinct CDR3 sequences, of which 84% are seen a single time; 20% to 25% belongs to the top ten. Of note for this clonotype: A junction end diverges from the germline sequence, so it may reflect a read error.

RNA was extracted from bulk tissue without any cell sorting. CDR3 length: 16 amino acids. Germline V gene sequence: CDR1 DFQATT, CDR2 SNEGSKA (reference sequence). Sequences were obtained from lung tumor tissue. The V call is TRBV20-1, the J call TRBJ2-1; 8 nucleotides agree with TRBD2. This sequence originates from a man aged 70 or older with non-small cell lung cancer. The CDR3 loop is CSALNTGTRDYNEQFF. Here the CDR3 DNA reads TGCAGTGCTCTAAACACCGGGACTAGGGACTACAATGAACAGTTCTTC.